This TCR beta chain is from a study of PD-1 blockade in classical Hodgkin lymphoma. With no exception, relapse followed autologous stem cell transplantation in all patients, and brentuximab vedotin exposure varied. PBMCs, once thawed, yielded CD8+ T cells isolated by magnetic negative selection. The assay was immunoSEQ multiplex PCR, and TCRdb's table has in-frame clones only and misses some. The repertoire holds roughly 2,400 clones, about two thirds seen once, with around 36% in the top ten. The CDR3 covers 18 residues. Germline-derived CDR1 and CDR2 are MGHDK and SYGVNS. Trimming at V came to 0 bases and at J to 2 bases, leaving 12 bases not matched to a gene.

The source is a human donor with classical Hodgkin lymphoma. The V call is TRBV25-1, the J call TRBJ1-1; TRBD1 matches 7 bases. The starting material was CD8+ T cells from blood, obtained at baseline. The CDR3 reads CASSEYPRPEGANTEAFF. CDR3 sequence (DNA): TGTGCCAGCAGTGAATATCCCCGGCCCGAGGGGGCCAACACTGAAGCTTTCTTT.